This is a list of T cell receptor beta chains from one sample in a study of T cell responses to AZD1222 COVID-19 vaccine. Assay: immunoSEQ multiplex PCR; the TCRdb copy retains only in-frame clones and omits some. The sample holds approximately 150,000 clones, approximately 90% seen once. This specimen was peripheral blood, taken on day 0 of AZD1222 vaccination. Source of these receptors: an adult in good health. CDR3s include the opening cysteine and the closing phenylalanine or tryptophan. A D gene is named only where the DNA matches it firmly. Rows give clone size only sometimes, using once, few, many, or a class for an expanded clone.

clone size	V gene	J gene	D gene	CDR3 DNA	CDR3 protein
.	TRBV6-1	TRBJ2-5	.	TGTGCCAGCAGTGACACCTGGGACGGACAGCGGACCCAGTACTTC	CASSDTWDGQRTQYF
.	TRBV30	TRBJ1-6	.	TGTGCCTGCCCCGTCCGGGGGGCTAACCCATCACCCCTCCACTTT	CACPVRGANPSPLHF
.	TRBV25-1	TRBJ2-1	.	TGTGCCAGCAGTCCAGCGCCAGGGTACAATGAGCAGTTCTTC	CASSPAPGYNEQFF
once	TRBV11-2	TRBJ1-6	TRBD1	TGTGCCAGCACCAGTGCCTGGGGACAGAATTCACCCCTCCACTTT	CASTSAWGQNSPLHF
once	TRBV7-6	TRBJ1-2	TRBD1	TGTGCCAGCAGCTTAGGGACAGGGGGCGGAGATGGCTACACCTTC	CASSLGTGGGDGYTF
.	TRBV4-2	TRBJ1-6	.	TGTGCCAGCAGCCAAACTGGTGGGTCACCCCTCCACTTT	CASSQTGGSPLHF
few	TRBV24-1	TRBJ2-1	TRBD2	TGTGCCACCAGTGAGACTAGCGGGAGGCATTCTTACAATGAGCAGTTCTTC	CATSETSGRHSYNEQFF
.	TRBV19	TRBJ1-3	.	TGTGCCAGTAGTATTTCTAACTCTGGAAACACCATATATTTT	CASSISNSGNTIYF
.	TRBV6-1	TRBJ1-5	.	TGTGCCAGCAGTGAACCGGGGTTGTCCAATCAGCCCCAGCATTTT	CASSEPGLSNQPQHF
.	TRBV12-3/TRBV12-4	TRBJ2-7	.	TGTGCCAGCAGTTTACGGGACACCTACGAGCAGTACTTC	CASSLRDTYEQYF
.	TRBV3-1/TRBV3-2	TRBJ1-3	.	TGTGCCAGCAGCCCGGGGGATAGGTGGCTCGCTGGAAACACCATATATTTT	CASSPGDRWLAGNTIYF
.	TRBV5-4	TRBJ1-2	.	TGTGCCAGCAGCTTGGCCGCGGACAGCTATGGCTACACCTTC	CASSLAADSYGYTF
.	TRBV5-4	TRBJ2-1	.	TGTGCCAGCAGCTTGAGGCAGCTCTCCTACAATGAGCAGTTCTTC	CASSLRQLSYNEQFF
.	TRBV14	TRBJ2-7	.	TGTGCCAGCAGCCTAATACAGGGCTACGAGCAGTACTTC	CASSLIQGYEQYF
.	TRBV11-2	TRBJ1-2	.	TGTGCCAGCAGCCCCTTAAGAGCCCCCGGACAGTCTCCTTTACGAGGCTACACCTTC	CASSPLRAPGQSPLRGYTF
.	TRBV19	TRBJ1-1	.	TGTGCCAGTAGTATAAGACACCTCACTGAAGCTTTCTTT	CASSIRHLTEAFF
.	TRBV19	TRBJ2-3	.	TGTGCCAGTAGTATTGTGCCAGATACGCAGTATTTT	CASSIVPDTQYF
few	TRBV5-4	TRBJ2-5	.	TGTGCCAGCAGCTCGACGTACCAAGAGACCCAGTACTTC	CASSSTYQETQYF
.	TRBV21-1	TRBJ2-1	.	TGTGCCAGCAGCACGCGGGAGTCCGGTGAGCAGTTCTTC	CASSTRESGEQFF
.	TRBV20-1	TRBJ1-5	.	TGCAGTGCTAGTAAGGGATATAGCAATCAGCCCCAGCATTTT	CSASKGYSNQPQHF
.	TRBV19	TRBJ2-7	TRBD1	TGTGCCAGTAGTATAGATCTAACAGGGGGCGTCTACGAGCAGTACTTC	CASSIDLTGGVYEQYF
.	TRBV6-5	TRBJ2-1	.	TGTGCCAGCAGTTACGGGCCCCTAGCCAACAATGAGCAGTTCTTC	CASSYGPLANNEQFF
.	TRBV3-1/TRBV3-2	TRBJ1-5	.	TGTGCCAGCAGCCCAAGAGTAGGGTTCCGCAATCAGCCCCAGCATTTT	CASSPRVGFRNQPQHF
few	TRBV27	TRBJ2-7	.	TGTGCCAGCAGTTTTTCACAGTTGACCTACGAGCAGTACTTC	CASSFSQLTYEQYF
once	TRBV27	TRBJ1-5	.	TGTGCCAGCAGAAGTGGACATTTTAGCAATCAGCCCCAGCATTTT	CASRSGHFSNQPQHF
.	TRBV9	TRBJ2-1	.	TGTGCCAGCAGCGTAAACATAATCCCCTACAATGAGCAGTTCTTC	CASSVNIIPYNEQFF
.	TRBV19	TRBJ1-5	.	TGTGCCGCCGCCCGTATTAGCAATCAGCCCCAGCATTTT	CAAARISNQPQHF
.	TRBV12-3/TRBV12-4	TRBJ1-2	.	TGTGCCAGCAGTTTCGGGCGGCGAGATGGCTACACCTTC	CASSFGRRDGYTF
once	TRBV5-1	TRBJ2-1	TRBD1	TGCGCCAGCAGTTTGACAGGGGCTTTATCTTCCTACAATGAGCAGTTCTTC	CASSLTGALSSYNEQFF
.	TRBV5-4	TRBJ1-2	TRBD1	TGTGCCAGCAGCTTATACCGACAGGGTTTAAGGAATGGCTACACCTTC	CASSLYRQGLRNGYTF
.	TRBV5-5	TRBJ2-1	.	TGTGCCAGCAGCTTGGCCTTAACCCAATTCTCCGAGTTCTTC	CASSLALTQFSEFF
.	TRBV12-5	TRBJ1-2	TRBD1	TGTGCTAGTGGTCCAGGGGGTGGTGGCTACACCTTC	CASGPGGGGYTF
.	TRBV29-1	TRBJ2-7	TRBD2	TGCAGCGTTGTGACTAGCGGTTACGAGCAGTACTTC	CSVVTSGYEQYF
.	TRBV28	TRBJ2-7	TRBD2	TGTGCCAGCAGGGCCCCGGGACTAGCGTTGTCTTACGAGCAGTACTTC	CASRAPGLALSYEQYF
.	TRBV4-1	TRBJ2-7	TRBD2	TGCGCCAGCAGCCCTGGGACTAGCGTTGGGGAGCAGTACTTC	CASSPGTSVGEQYF
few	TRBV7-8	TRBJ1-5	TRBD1	TGTGCCAGCAGCTTAGGGACAGGCGGGGGCCAGCCCCAGCATTTT	CASSLGTGGGQPQHF
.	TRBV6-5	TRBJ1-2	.	TGTGCCAGCAGTTACTCCGATGGTGGCTATGGCTACACCTTC	CASSYSDGGYGYTF
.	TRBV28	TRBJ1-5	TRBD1	TGTGCCAGCAGTCCACAGGGGAAGGCCCAGCATTTT	CASSPQGKAQHF
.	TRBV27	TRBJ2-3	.	TGTGCCAGCAGTCCCCGTTTGTGGGATACGCAGTATTTT	CASSPRLWDTQYF
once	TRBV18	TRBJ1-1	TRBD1	TGTGCCAGCTCACCACCGGGACAGGGGAACACTGAAGCTTTCTTT	CASSPPGQGNTEAFF
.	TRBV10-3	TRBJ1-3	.	TGTGCCATCAGTGAGAGGGGAAACACCATATATTTT	CAISERGNTIYF
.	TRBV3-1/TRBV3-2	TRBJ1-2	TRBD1	TGTGCCAGCAGCCCGGGACAGGTAAACCCGAGGCGGGGCTACACCTTC	CASSPGQVNPRRGYTF
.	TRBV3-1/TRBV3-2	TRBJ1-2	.	TGTGCCAGCAGCCAAGGAAGAGACGGAAACTATGGCTACACCTTC	CASSQGRDGNYGYTF
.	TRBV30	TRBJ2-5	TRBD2	TGTGCCTGGAGAAGAGGAGGTAGCGGGCAAGAGACCCAGTACTTC	CAWRRGGSGQETQYF
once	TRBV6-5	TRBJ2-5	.	TGTGCCAGCAGGAGAGTAGTCCAAGAGACCCAGTACTTC	CASRRVVQETQYF